Listed here are 27 T cell receptor beta chains from one sample, sequenced in a study of T cell repertoires in cytomegalovirus infection. These receptors have no known antigen. TCRdb processed the reads anew with MiXCR; each CDR3 protein has one entry. This table has approximately 730,000 distinct CDR3 sequences, roughly 36% appearing once. The source was cultured PBMCs, collected from culture after CMV antigen stimulation. The receptors derive from a human donor in good health (CMV status not recorded). Some clones in this sample may be carry-over from other donors' samples.

The rearrangement links TRBV6-1 to TRBJ1-2, with TRBD1 matching 10 bases. The germline gives CDR1 MNHNS, CDR2 SASEGT. The CDR3 is 13 amino acids. V was clipped by 11 bases and J by 1 base; unmatched bases: 4. This chain's CDR3 is CAGGTGVNYGYTF. CDR3 DNA: TGTGCCGGCGGGACAGGGGTTAACTATGGCTACACCTTC.

This clonotype was detected many times. This rearrangement joins TRBV7-2 to TRBJ2-1; 9 bases line up with TRBD2. V lost 5 bases, J lost 9 bases, and 11 bases stayed unmatched. Germline V gene data show CDR1 as SGHTA and CDR2 as FQGNSA. CDR3 length: 15 amino acids. CDR3 nucleotide sequence: TGTGCCAGCAGCAAGCAGGCGGGAGGGGGTGGTGAGCAGTTCTTC. Protein: CASSKQAGGGGEQFF.

The V and J genes are TRBV20-1 and TRBJ1-4; no clear D gene. V dropped 7 bases and J dropped 5 bases, with 8 bases sitting between them. Germline assignment: CDR1 DFQATT and CDR2 SNEGSKA (reference sequence). This CDR3 is built from 11 residues. The CDR3 is CSGLQNEKLFF. The CDR3 DNA sequence: TGCAGTGGGCTCCAGAATGAAAAACTGTTTTTT.

This clonotype was detected only a few times. This sequence joins TRBV7-8 and TRBJ2-2; TRBD2 agrees at 8 bases. The CDR3 has 16 amino acids. In germline, CDR1 is SGHVS, CDR2 FQNEAQ. V was clipped by 6 bases and J by 0 bases; unmatched bases: 6. The CDR3 sequence: CASRLTSGSNTGELFF. The CDR3 bases are TGTGCCAGCAGACTTACTAGCGGATCGAACACCGGGGAGCTGTTTTTT.

The chain employs TRBV4-1 and TRBJ2-7, with D perhaps matching TRBD1 (6 bases). Trimming stripped 0 bases from V and 3 bases from J, with 12 bases between. CDR1 and CDR2 (germline): MGHRA, YSYEKL. This CDR3 has 15 amino acids. CDR3 amino acids: CASSQEGGRNYEQYF. In nucleotides, the CDR3 is TGCGCCAGCAGCCAAGAAGGGGGACGAAACTACGAGCAGTACTTC.

This clonotype was detected a few times. V usage is TRBV6-1 and J usage is TRBJ2-1, with a tentative D call TRBD1 (5 bases). Germline V gene data show CDR1 as MNHNS and CDR2 as SASEGT. Between the trimmed V and J ends, which lost 3 bases and 0 bases, there was a span of 12 bases. CDR3 length: 16 residues. CDR3 in amino acids: CASSELGQSSYNEQFF. Here the CDR3 DNA reads TGTGCCAGCAGTGAGCTCGGACAAAGCTCCTACAATGAGCAGTTCTTC.

This clonotype was detected only a few times. The gene calls are TRBV19 and TRBJ2-2; 8 nucleotides line up with TRBD2. J lost 8 bases, V lost 7 bases, and 9 bases had no gene match. The CDR3 extends over 14 amino acids. Per the germline V gene, CDR1 is LNHDA and CDR2 is SQIVND (reference sequence). CDR3 sequence: CASTQRGLGGELFF. The CDR3 DNA follows: TGTGCCAGTACCCAGCGGGGGCTGGGGGGGGAGCTGTTTTTT.

A few counts support this clonotype. This chain joins TRBV27 and TRBJ1-1; 10 nucleotides align to TRBD1. The CDR3 length is 15 residues. With V trimmed by 5 bases and J by 4 bases, 7 bases remained unmatched. Germline V lookup: CDR1 MNHEY, CDR2 SMNVEV (reference sequence). In DNA form, the CDR3 reads TGTGCCAGCAGTCCCCGGGACAGGGGCTTCACTGAAGCTTTCTTT. Protein product: CASSPRDRGFTEAFF.

The chain uses TRBV19 and TRBJ2-1; no clear D gene. CDR3 length: 17 amino acids. V lost 0 bases and J lost 1, with 13 bases in between. Germline V CDR1 and CDR2: LNHDA, SQIVND (reference sequence). The CDR3 nucleotides read TGTGCCAGTAGTATAGATGGAACCACCGCATCCTACAATGAGCAGTTCTTC. Its translation is CASSIDGTTASYNEQFF.

This clonotype turned up a few times. CDR3 region: CASSQRGGLSRAPGDTQYF. Written as DNA, the CDR3 is TGTGCCAGCAGCCAAAGGGGAGGGCTTTCTAGAGCACCCGGAGATACGCAGTATTTT. J is TRBJ2-3 and V is TRBV7-9; 7 nucleotides match TRBD2. Trimming removed 5 bases from V and 5 bases from J; junction bases left unmatched: 22. The CDR3 spans 19 residues. Germline CDR1 SEHNR, CDR2 FQNEAQ (reference sequence).

This clonotype was counted a few times. The V call is TRBV19, the J call TRBJ2-6; maybe TRBD1 (7 bases). CDR1 LNHDA and CDR2 SQIVND come from the germline V gene (reference sequence). V dropped 1 base and J dropped 2 bases, with 12 bases sitting between them. This CDR3 spans 17 amino acids. In nucleotides, the CDR3 is TGTGCCAGTAGTATAGTTCAGGGGGGCACTGGGGCCAACGTCCTGACTTTC. Protein sequence: CASSIVQGGTGANVLTF. Together with reference TRBV19 and TRBJ2-6, the CDR3 gives the full variable domain: DGGITQSPKYLFRKEGQNVTLSCEQNLNHDAMYWYRQDPGQGLRLIYYSQIVNDFQKGDIAEGYSVSREKKESFPLTVTSAQKNPTAFYLCASSIVQGGTGANVLTFGAGSRLTVL.

Many counts were recorded for this clonotype. A junction end diverges from the germline sequence, so it may reflect a read error. The chain employs TRBV2 and TRBJ1-4; D may be TRBD1 (6 bases). Per the germline V gene, CDR1 is SNHLY and CDR2 is FYNNEI. The CDR3 has 14 amino acids. CDR3 residues: CASKGGTTNEKLFF. CDR3 nucleotides: TGTGCAAGCAAGGGGGGCACAACTAATGAAAAACTGTTTTTT.

The V call is TRBV9, the J call TRBJ2-1, with 10 bases matching TRBD2. This CDR3 has 17 residues. Germline CDR1 SGDLS, CDR2 YYNGEE. The V gene end was trimmed by 4 bases and the J gene end by 9 bases; junction bases not matched to a gene: 16. DNA for the CDR3: TGTGCCAGCAGCCCGCGGACTAGCGGCCTCGTGGGTCGTGAGCAGTTCTTC. It encodes CASSPRTSGLVGREQFF.

Only a few counts were recorded for this clonotype. The chain couples TRBV7-2 to TRBJ2-3; a possible D gene is TRBD1 (6 bases). V lost 5 bases and J 7 bases, leaving 16 bases between the germline ends. This CDR3 is built from 14 residues. The germline gives CDR1 SGHTA, CDR2 FQGNSA. The CDR3 loop is CASSQQGFINTQYF. The CDR3 DNA is TGTGCCAGCAGCCAACAGGGTTTCATAAATACGCAGTATTTT.

This clonotype was counted a few times. This chain uses TRBV7-6 with TRBJ1-5; D gene uncertain. Trimming stripped 1 base from V and 5 bases from J, with 12 bases between. This CDR3 is 15 amino acids long. Germline CDR1 is SGHVS and CDR2 is FNYEAQ. The CDR3 region is CASSLGTENDQPQHF. Here the CDR3 DNA reads TGTGCCAGCAGCTTAGGCACGGAGAACGATCAGCCCCAGCATTTT.

This clonotype was seen only a few times. V and J are TRBV4-3 and TRBJ2-1; D possibly corresponds to TRBD2 (6 bases). The CDR3 consists of 15 residues. The V gene's germline CDR1 is LGHNA and CDR2 YSLEER. Trimming shortened V by 4 bases and J by 4 bases, and 14 bases separated the two germline ends. The CDR3 DNA sequence: TGCGCCAGCAGCCGAATAGCGGAGGGGTACAATGAGCAGTTCTTC. The encoded protein is CASSRIAEGYNEQFF.

This clonotype turned up a few times. J is TRBJ1-4 and V is TRBV20-1, with a weak D call TRBD1 (6 bases). The V and J ends lost 0 bases and 8 bases respectively, with 28 bases between them. Germline assignment: CDR1 DFQATT and CDR2 SNEGSKA (reference sequence). This CDR3 comprises 19 residues. As DNA, the CDR3 is TGCAGTGCTAGAGATACTATCGGTCAGGGGATTTATCCTAGGGAAAAACTGTTTTTT. Translating gives CSARDTIGQGIYPREKLFF.

The J gene is TRBJ2-5, the V gene TRBV7-2, with D hard to call. The germline CDR1 and CDR2 sequences are SGHTA and FQGNSA. Trimming removed 2 bases at V and 5 bases at J, with 9 bases between. The CDR3 runs to 13 residues. The DNA of the CDR3 is TGTGCCAGCAGCTTACGTGCTTCGGAGACCCAGTACTTC. Amino acids: CASSLRASETQYF.

The genes are TRBV19 and TRBJ2-5; either TRBD1 or TRBD2 may supply D (6 bases each). Germline V CDR1 and CDR2: LNHDA, SQIVND (reference sequence). Between the trimmed V and J ends, which lost 3 bases and 9 bases, there was a span of 14 bases. This CDR3 contains 13 residues. The CDR3 region is CASSIAGEASQYF. CDR3 bases: TGTGCCAGTAGTATCGCAGGGGAGGCGTCCCAGTACTTC.

The rearrangement uses TRBV4-1 and TRBJ1-6; D is uncertain. V lost 8 bases to trimming and J lost 5 bases, with 13 bases between them. The CDR3 length is 14 residues. Germline V gives CDR1 MGHRA, CDR2 YSYEKL. CDR3 nucleotide sequence: TGCGCCAGCCCGTTATCCAGACATAATTCACCCCTCCACTTT. Translated: CASPLSRHNSPLHF.

DNA for the CDR3: TGTGCCAGCAGTTACCGGGAGGGGGGGGACCGCTCCTACGAGCAGTACTTC. It translates to CASSYREGGDRSYEQYF. The gene calls are TRBV6-6 and TRBJ2-7; 8 nucleotides agree with TRBD2. J gave up 0 bases and V 2 bases, and 9 bases lay outside the gene matches. Germline V gives CDR1 MNHNY, CDR2 SVGAGI (reference sequence). This CDR3 region has 17 residues.

The rearrangement joins TRBV5-6 to TRBJ2-1; 9 positions agree with TRBD2. Germline CDR1 and CDR2: SGHDT and YYEEEE. The J segment lost 7 bases and the V segment lost 0 bases, leaving 5 bases of the junction unmatched. The CDR3 covers 15 residues. CDR3 residues: CASSLARLAGNEQFF. The CDR3 DNA is TGTGCCAGCAGCTTGGCGAGGCTAGCGGGAAATGAGCAGTTCTTC.

V is TRBV7-2 and J is TRBJ2-1; unclear D gene. The V end lost 0 bases, the J end lost 10 bases, and 10 bases lay between the germline ends. Germline lookup yields CDR1 SGHTA and CDR2 FQGNSA. This CDR3 is 13 amino acids long. The chain's CDR3 is CASSLAPRLEQFF. For the CDR3, the DNA is TGTGCCAGCAGCTTAGCGCCGAGACTCGAGCAGTTCTTC.

The chain is built from TRBV12-3 or TRBV12-4 and TRBJ2-3; tentative D call: TRBD2 (6 bases). The ends were cut back, 3 bases at V and 4 bases at J, with 11 bases in the middle. The CDR3 extends over 14 amino acids. CDR3 in DNA: TGTGCCAGCAGTTTCGACGGGAGCCCAGATACGCAGTATTTT. Its protein is CASSFDGSPDTQYF.

V is TRBV20-1 and J is TRBJ2-5; 9 bases align to TRBD2. Looked up from germline, CDR1 is DFQATT and CDR2 is SNEGSKA (reference sequence). There are 14 residues in the CDR3. The junction had 4 bases not matched to a gene; V was cut back by 0 bases and J by 5 bases. The CDR3 here is CSARDWAGGETQYF. The CDR3 bases are TGCAGTGCTAGAGATTGGGCGGGGGGGGAGACCCAGTACTTC.

Only a few counts were recorded for this clonotype. The V gene is TRBV7-8, the J gene TRBJ2-2, with 9 nucleotides matching TRBD1. This CDR3 is 16 amino acids long. The ends lost 3 bases at V and 3 bases at J; junction bases unmatched: 5. The germline V gene has CDR1 SGHVS and CDR2 FQNEAQ. Here the CDR3 DNA reads TGTGCCAGCAGCTTGGGGACAGGGAATCACACCGGGGAGCTGTTTTTT. Encoded protein: CASSLGTGNHTGELFF.

This clonotype was seen repeatedly, ten times or more. The chain's CDR3 is CASSLAEQRGPQETQYF. As DNA, the CDR3 is TGTGCCAGCAGCTTAGCGGAACAGCGGGGGCCACAAGAGACCCAGTACTTC. The chain joins TRBV7-2 to TRBJ2-5; 8 bases line up with TRBD2. The germline gives CDR1 SGHTA, CDR2 FQGNSA. The CDR3 length is 17 residues. Trimming removed 0 bases from V and 2 bases from J; junction bases left unmatched: 8.